These 2 T cell receptor beta chains originate from one sample sequenced in a study of Ad26.COV2.S vaccination and SARS-CoV-2 variants. As to treatment: 15 to 20 received Ad26.COV2.S at low or high dose, single or two shots; about 5 received placebo; per-sample allocation not given. The samples were gathered on day 63 after the first injection of vaccine or placebo. The protocol was immunoSEQ multiplex PCR, while the TCRdb copy is restricted to in-frame clones and leaves out a portion. The repertoire has around 420,000 clones, 88% of them found once; the top ten carry 3.6%. The sequencing used peripheral blood, collected in a trial of Ad26.COV2.S vaccine versus placebo. The source of these receptors is a person aged 18 to 59 who received the Ad26.COV2.S COVID-19 vaccine or a placebo.

The rearrangement joins TRBV7-9 to TRBJ2-3, with TRBD2 matching over 7 bases. The CDR3 is made up of 15 amino acids. Germline V gene lookup returns CDR1 SEHNR and CDR2 FQNEAQ (reference sequence). The V segment lost 7 bases and the J segment 0 bases; nucleotides outside the gene matches: 7. The CDR3 loop is CASTPGRGSTDTQYF. In nucleotides, the CDR3 is TGTGCCAGCACGCCTGGGCGGGGGAGCACAGATACGCAGTATTTT.

The genes are TRBV3-1 (or the pseudogene TRBV3-2) and TRBJ2-7; D gene uncertain. Germline CDR1 is LGHDT and CDR2 is YNNKEL (reference sequence). V was clipped by 4 bases and J by 0 bases, with 13 bases between them. This CDR3 is 15 amino acids long. In DNA form, the CDR3 reads TGTGCCAGCAGCCCAAGGAGTGAAAGCTCCTACGAGCAGTACTTC. The encoded protein is CASSPRSESSYEQYF.